Sequencing of this T cell receptor (beta chain) was carried out in a study of shared clonotypes between healthy human individuals. Naive-designated CD8 cells lacked CD45RO, were positively enriched for CCR7, and omitted terminally differentiated effector memory CD45RA+ cells. Trimming took 4 bases from V and 7 from J; bases not matched to a gene: 8. This CDR3 spans 13 amino acids. Germline loops: CDR1 GTSNPN, CDR2 SVGIG (reference sequence). The method was immunoSEQ multiplex PCR; TCRdb's version includes in-frame clones alone and lacks a portion of them. This table has some 2 million clones, approximately 94% appearing once.

Material for sequencing was naive CD8+ T cells sorted from blood. This sequence originates from a man aged 18 to 30 in good health. The chain couples TRBV30 to TRBJ2-7; 9 nucleotides line up with TRBD2. DNA for the CDR3: TGTGCCTGGACCGCGGGGGGGATGGGAGAGCAGTACTTC. Translation: CAWTAGGMGEQYF.